Given below is one T cell receptor (beta chain) in context. The CDR3 sequence is 16 residues long. From germline, CDR1 is LNHDA and CDR2 SQIVND (reference sequence). The trim removed 8 bases at V and 5 bases at J, leaving 9 bases unmatched. These data are taken from a study of blood T cell repertoires in COVID-19. In the study overall: The study drew acute and convalescent COVID-19 samples from the United States, Italy and Spain. From T cells, B-cell-depleted T cells, or PBMCs came the material, which was cDNA or gDNA.

As processed by the authors: For nucleated cells, counts were estimated from reference gene primer amplification. Sequencing was performed with immunoSEQ multiplex PCR; in TCRdb, only in-frame clones are kept and a portion is missing. V and J calls and clone size come straight from that table; D and trimming were deduced from the DNA. The sample carries approximately 300,000 clones, roughly 88% recorded once. The V call is TRBV19, the J call TRBJ1-6, with TRBD1 matching over 10 bases. This clonotype was obtained from a woman between 50 and 59 years old with active or convalescent COVID-19. The specimen sequenced was peripheral blood. The CDR3 bases are TGTGCCAGTTTGGGACAGGGGCCCCGGAATAATTCACCCCTCCACTTT. Translating gives CASLGQGPRNNSPLHF.